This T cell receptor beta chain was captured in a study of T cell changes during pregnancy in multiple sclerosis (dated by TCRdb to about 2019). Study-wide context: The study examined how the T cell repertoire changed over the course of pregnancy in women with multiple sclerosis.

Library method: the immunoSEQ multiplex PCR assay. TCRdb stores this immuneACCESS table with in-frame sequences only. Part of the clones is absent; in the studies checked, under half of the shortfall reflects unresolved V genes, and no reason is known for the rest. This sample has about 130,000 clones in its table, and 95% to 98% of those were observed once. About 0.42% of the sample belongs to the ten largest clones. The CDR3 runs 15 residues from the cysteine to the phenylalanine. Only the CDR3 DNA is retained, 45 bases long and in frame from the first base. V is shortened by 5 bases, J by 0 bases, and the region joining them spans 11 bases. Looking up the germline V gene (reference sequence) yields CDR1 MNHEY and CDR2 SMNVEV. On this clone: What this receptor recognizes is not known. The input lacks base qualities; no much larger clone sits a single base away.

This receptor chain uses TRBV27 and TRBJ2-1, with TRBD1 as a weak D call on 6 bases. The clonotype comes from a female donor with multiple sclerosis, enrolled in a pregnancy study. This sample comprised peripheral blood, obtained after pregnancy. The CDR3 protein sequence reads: CASSLDRSSYNEQFF. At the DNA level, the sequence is TGTGCCAGCAGTCTCGACAGGAGCTCCTACAATGAGCAGTTCTTC.